Shown below are 8 T cell receptor beta chains from a single sample sequenced in a study of T cell responses to AZD1222 COVID-19 vaccine (dated by TCRdb to the early 2020s). Library preparation employed the immunoSEQ multiplex PCR assay. What TCRdb holds here is the immuneACCESS table cut down to in-frame rearrangements. Part of the clones is not present; checked against another copy, under half of the missing clones reflect an unresolved V gene, and the others are unexplained. The sample table records approximately 140,000 clones; 90% to 95% of these occur just once. About 3% of the sample is taken by the ten largest. The intended sense of this specimen's time point label: baseline before first vaccination. What this sample's treatment or condition label stands for: meningococcal conjugate vaccine given as trial control. The sample consisted of peripheral blood, taken on day 0 of MenACWY control vaccination. The receptor source for this set is an adult in good health.

This chain joins TRBV4-1 and TRBJ1-4; D remains ambiguous. CDR1 MGHRA and CDR2 YSYEKL come from the germline V gene. CDR3 length: 15 residues. With 2 bases removed from V and 0 bases from J, the gap between germline ends came to 7 bases. The CDR3 spells CASSQTLSTNEKLFF. CDR3 in DNA: TGCGCCAGCAGCCAAACTTTATCAACTAATGAAAAACTGTTTTTT.

CDR3 DNA: TGCGCCAGCAGCTTGGACCCTCCGGCAACTAATGAAAAACTGTTTTTT. As protein: CASSLDPPATNEKLFF. The V and J genes are TRBV5-1 and TRBJ1-4; D uncertain. Trimming removed 0 bases at V and 0 bases at J, with 9 bases between. CDR3 length equals 16 residues. Germline-derived CDR1 and CDR2 are SGHRS and YFSETQ.

The chain carries TRBV10-3 and TRBJ1-2, with 10 bases lining up with TRBD1. Trimming cost V 10 bases and J 3 bases; bases outside gene matches: 5. The germline V gene has CDR1 ENHRY and CDR2 SYGVKD. This CDR3 is built from 13 residues. CDR3 loop: CATGTGEDYGYTF. The CDR3 nucleotides are TGTGCCACGGGGACAGGGGAGGACTATGGCTACACCTTC.

V usage is TRBV5-1 and J usage is TRBJ2-5; TRBD1 aligns across 9 bases. The CDR3 totals 14 residues. With V trimmed by 4 bases and J by 5 bases, 6 bases remained unmatched. Germline loops: CDR1 SGHRS, CDR2 YFSETQ. The CDR3 coding sequence is TGCGCCAGCAGCAAGGACAGGGGTGTGGAGACCCAGTACTTC. This sequence encodes CASSKDRGVETQYF.

This clone was seen just once. The chain couples TRBV19 to TRBJ2-4; tentative D call: TRBD2 (5 bases). This CDR3 has 19 residues. The V gene's germline CDR1 is LNHDA and CDR2 SQIVND (reference sequence). V lost 1 base to trimming and J lost 0 bases, with 19 bases between them. CDR3 in amino acids: CASSIGRATATIAKNIQYF. CDR3 nucleotide sequence: TGTGCCAGTAGTATAGGAAGGGCAACGGCGACTATAGCCAAAAACATTCAGTACTTC.

The V and J genes are TRBV19 and TRBJ2-1; 12 nucleotides match TRBD2. Germline V lookup: CDR1 LNHDA, CDR2 SQIVND (reference sequence). This CDR3 comprises 15 residues. The J segment lost 7 bases and the V segment lost 4 bases, leaving 5 bases of the junction unmatched. The CDR3, as DNA: TGTGCCAGTAGTAAGACTAGCGGGAGACTAAATGAGCAGTTCTTC. This codes for CASSKTSGRLNEQFF.

The rearrangement links TRBV9 to TRBJ1-2; no firm D call. V was trimmed by 4 bases and J by 7 bases, leaving 17 bases between them. The germline V gene has CDR1 SGDLS and CDR2 YYNGEE. There are 14 residues in the CDR3. The CDR3 sequence is CASSPPTRTGGYTF. The DNA of the CDR3 is TGTGCCAGCAGCCCTCCTACTCGGACGGGTGGCTACACCTTC.

The chain joins TRBV30 to TRBJ2-7; unclear D gene. Trimming took 0 bases from V and 4 from J, leaving 10 bases between them. Germline loops: CDR1 GTSNPN, CDR2 SVGIG (reference sequence). The CDR3 length is 13 residues. CDR3 region: CAWSVNNAYEQYF. CDR3 sequence (DNA): TGTGCCTGGAGTGTAAACAATGCTTACGAGCAGTACTTC.